The clone carrying this TCR beta chain was counted a few times. Its antigen is currently unknown. This entry is derived from a study of cytomegalovirus exposure and HLA in healthy donors. Study-wide results and caveats: A later analysis associated some 16,000 TCR beta sequences with HLA alleles at a 0.05 false discovery rate. A reported reduction in N-insertions relative to the approximately 690-donor mean was seen in an Asian-associated ancestry cluster in a later analysis.

Germline values: CDR1 SGHTA, CDR2 FQGNSA. CDR3 size: 15 residues. V shed 1 base, J shed 8 bases, and the junction held 5 bases outside the gene matches. The study ran its PCR with 60 Vbeta and 13 Jbeta primers. Repertoires were generated with immunoSEQ multiplex PCR, while TCRdb's copy carries only in-frame clones and drops some. The sample lists 75,000 to 95,000 clones; 70% to 90% were seen once. The source is a young man in good health and CMV-seronegative. The chain links TRBV7-2 to TRBJ1-4; TRBD1 matches at 9 bases. Material: PBMCs. This chain's CDR3 is CASSLGTGVYEKLFF. For the CDR3, the DNA is TGTGCCAGCAGCTTAGGGACAGGGGTTTACGAAAAACTGTTTTTT.